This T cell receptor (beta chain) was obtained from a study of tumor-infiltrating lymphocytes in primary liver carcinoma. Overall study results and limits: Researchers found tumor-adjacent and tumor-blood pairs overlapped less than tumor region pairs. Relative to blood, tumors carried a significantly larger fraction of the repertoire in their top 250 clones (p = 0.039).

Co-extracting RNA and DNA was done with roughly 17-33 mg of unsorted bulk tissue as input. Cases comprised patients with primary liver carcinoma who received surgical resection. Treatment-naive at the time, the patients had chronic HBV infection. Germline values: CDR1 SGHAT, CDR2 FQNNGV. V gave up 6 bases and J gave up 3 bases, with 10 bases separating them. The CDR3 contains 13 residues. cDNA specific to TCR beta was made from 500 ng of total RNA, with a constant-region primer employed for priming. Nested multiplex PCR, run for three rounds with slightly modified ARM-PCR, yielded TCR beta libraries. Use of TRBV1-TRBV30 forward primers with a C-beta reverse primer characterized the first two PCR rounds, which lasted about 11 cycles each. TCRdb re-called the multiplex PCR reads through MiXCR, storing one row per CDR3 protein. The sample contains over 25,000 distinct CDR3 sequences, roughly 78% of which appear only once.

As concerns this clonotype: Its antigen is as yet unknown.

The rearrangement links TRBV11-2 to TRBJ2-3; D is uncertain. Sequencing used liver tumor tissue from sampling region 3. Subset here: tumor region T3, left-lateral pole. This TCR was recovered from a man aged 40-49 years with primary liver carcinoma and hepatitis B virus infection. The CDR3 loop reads CASSYRATDTQYF. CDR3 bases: TGTGCCAGCAGTTACAGAGCGACAGATACGCAGTATTTT.